The 10 T cell receptor beta chains listed next were all sequenced from one sample in a study of beta chain features in type 1 diabetes. Whole-study results and caveats: Among patients with Type 1 diabetes, TCRB CDR3s were moderately but significantly shorter in every one of the four CD4+ subsets.

These receptors have no identified antigens. The study reverse transcribed the entire isolated RNA, so it sequenced expressed TCRB transcripts. Assay used: immunoSEQ multiplex PCR; TCRdb lists only in-frame clones, some missing. The sample lists roughly 160,000 clones, 6.5% to 8.5% occurring once. The sequencing input was central memory CD4+ T cells from blood. The source of these receptors is a woman aged 18-35 years with type 1 diabetes.

This clone showed up just a few times. V gene TRBV10-3 combines with J gene TRBJ2-7; D gene ambiguous. With 8 bases removed from V and 0 bases from J, the gap between germline ends came to 14 bases. CDR1 is ENHRY and CDR2 is SYGVKD in the germline V gene. This CDR3 is built from 14 residues. The CDR3 loop is CAIQPGPSSYEQYF. Written as DNA, the CDR3 is TGTGCCATCCAACCGGGTCCTAGCTCCTACGAGCAGTACTTC.

The gene calls are TRBV28 and TRBJ1-4; 8 bases are shared with TRBD1. Germline V gene lookup returns CDR1 MDHEN and CDR2 SYDVKM. This CDR3 comprises 14 residues. V shed 6 bases and J 8 bases; nucleotides not matched to a gene: 8. The CDR3 DNA sequence: TGTGCCAGCAGCTATCCAGGGGGCGCGGAAAAACTGTTTTTT. Protein: CASSYPGGAEKLFF.

The rearrangement links TRBV19 to TRBJ1-5, with 10 bases fitting TRBD1. This CDR3 is 13 amino acids long. Trimming removed 4 bases from V and 6 bases from J; junction bases left unmatched: 0. Germline V lookup: CDR1 LNHDA, CDR2 SQIVND (reference sequence). The CDR3 DNA reads TGTGCCAGTAGTAGACAGGGGGCTCAGCCCCAGCATTTT. It translates to CASSRQGAQPQHF. Together with reference TRBV19 and TRBJ1-5, the CDR3 gives the full variable domain: DGGITQSPKYLFRKEGQNVTLSCEQNLNHDAMYWYRQDPGQGLRLIYYSQIVNDFQKGDIAEGYSVSREKKESFPLTVTSAQKNPTAFYLCASSRQGAQPQHFGDGTRLSIL.

This clone was detected a few times. J is TRBJ1-2 and V is TRBV28, with 12 bases fitting TRBD1. Losses at the gene ends were 11 bases for V and 8 bases for J; bases not matched to a gene: 12. CDR3 length: 14 residues. Germline-derived CDR1 and CDR2 are MDHEN and SYDVKM. The DNA of the CDR3 is TGTGCCGGATCAACCGGGACAGGGGGCAGGGGCTACACCTTC. Its protein is CAGSTGTGGRGYTF.

This chain connects TRBV10-3 to TRBJ2-7; D ambiguous. Trimming left V 4 bases short and J 7 bases short, with 8 bases between. The germline CDR1 and CDR2 sequences are ENHRY and SYGVKD. The CDR3 contains 11 residues. DNA of the CDR3: TGTGCCATCAGTGGGTTGGAGGAGCAGTACTTC. This sequence encodes CAISGLEEQYF.

This clone was seen more than once but under ten times. The CDR3 DNA reads as TGTGCCAGCAGTCGAACTAGCGGGAGCTTCGATGAGCAGTTCTTC. Protein: CASSRTSGSFDEQFF. The rearrangement links TRBV6-5 to TRBJ2-1, with 11 positions matching TRBD2. Germline loops: CDR1 MNHEY, CDR2 SVGAGI. With V trimmed by 5 bases and J by 8 bases, 8 bases remained unmatched. The CDR3 is 15 amino acids.

This clone was recorded a few times. The chain carries TRBV11-2 and TRBJ2-3, with 9 positions matching TRBD1. The CDR3 is made up of 15 amino acids. V lost 3 bases and J lost 6; bases outside the gene matches: 7. Germline V gene lookup returns CDR1 SGHAT and CDR2 FQNNGV. The CDR3 DNA follows: TGTGCCAGCAGCTTGGGGGGACAGGGTGGCGATACGCAGTATTTT. Translation: CASSLGGQGGDTQYF.

This clone was detected only a few times. The V and J genes are TRBV29-1 and TRBJ1-5; a weak D match, TRBD1 (6 bases). The ends were cut back, 7 bases at V and 11 bases at J, with 18 bases in the middle. CDR1 SQVTM and CDR2 ANQGSEA come from the germline V gene. This CDR3 is 12 amino acids long. The CDR3 region is CSALTGGLTQHF. The CDR3, as DNA: TGCAGCGCTCTGACAGGCGGACTGACCCAGCATTTT.

This clone was observed a handful of times. This chain links TRBV5-4 with TRBJ2-6, with D possibly matching TRBD1 (5 bases). V lost 5 bases to trimming and J lost 0 bases, with 12 bases between them. From germline, CDR1 is SGHNT and CDR2 YYREEE (reference sequence). The CDR3 consists of 16 residues. Here the CDR3 reads CASSVAGRSGANVLTF. The CDR3 coding sequence is TGTGCCAGCAGTGTAGCAGGGCGCTCTGGGGCCAACGTCCTGACTTTC.

This chain links TRBV30 with TRBJ2-5; the D gene is possibly TRBD2 (5 bases). V lost 2 bases and J 9 bases, leaving 22 bases between the germline ends. This CDR3 spans 15 amino acids. The V gene's germline CDR1 is GTSNPN and CDR2 SVGIG (reference sequence). The CDR3 loop is CAWSWELTSRMAQYF. CDR3 coding DNA: TGTGCCTGGAGTTGGGAGCTAACGTCCAGGATGGCCCAGTACTTC.